The 19 T cell receptor beta chains given below trace back to one sample, sequenced in a study of T cell repertoires in cytomegalovirus infection. TCRdb used MiXCR to reprocess the reads, holding one entry per CDR3 protein. The sample gives 200,000 to 250,000 distinct CDR3 sequences, around 12% of which show up once; approximately 1.6% is in the top ten. Sequenced sample: PBMCs. The receptors derive from a human donor in good health (CMV status not recorded). Some clones in this sample may be carry-over from other donors' samples.

This clonotype occurred a few times. V and J are TRBV10-3 and TRBJ1-2, with D unresolved. CDR3 length: 14 amino acids. The germline V gene has CDR1 ENHRY and CDR2 SYGVKD. Deletions cut 3 bases from V and 2 bases from J, with 10 bases between. The CDR3 sequence is CAISEGSQNYGYTF. The DNA for the CDR3 is TGTGCCATCAGTGAAGGCAGCCAAAACTATGGCTACACCTTC.

This clonotype has a count of ten or more. CDR3 coding DNA: TGTGCTAGTGGTTCTACTAGCGGGAGCTCGGATGAGCAGTTCTTC. It specifies CASGSTSGSSDEQFF. The V gene is TRBV12-5, the J gene TRBJ2-1; TRBD2 aligns across 11 bases. Germline CDR1 is LGHNT and CDR2 is FRNRAP. This CDR3 contains 15 residues. V was clipped by 4 bases and J by 8 bases; unmatched bases: 7.

At least ten counts were recorded for this clonotype. The rearrangement joins TRBV4-1 to TRBJ1-2; maybe TRBD1 (6 bases). CDR3 length: 15 residues. The germline gives CDR1 MGHRA, CDR2 YSYEKL. Trimming removed 3 bases from V and 6 bases from J, with 17 bases in between. CDR3 sequence: CASSQVTGWKDGYTF. CDR3 in DNA: TGCGCCAGCAGCCAGGTTACAGGGTGGAAGGATGGCTACACCTTC.

This chain links TRBV28 with TRBJ1-2; 9 positions agree with TRBD1. Germline V gene sequence: CDR1 MDHEN, CDR2 SYDVKM. The V and J ends lost 6 bases and 6 bases, in that order; junction bases with no gene match: 14. The CDR3 covers 16 residues. CDR3 region: CASRAPLEQGANGYTF. The CDR3 DNA sequence: TGTGCCAGCAGGGCTCCCCTGGAACAGGGGGCCAATGGCTACACCTTC.

This chain connects TRBV5-1 to TRBJ2-3; possibly TRBD1 or TRBD2 for D (5 bases each). CDR3 length: 16 residues. Trimming removed 3 bases at V and 3 bases at J, with 17 bases between. Germline V gene data show CDR1 as SGHRS and CDR2 as YFSETQ. CDR3 residues: CASSSTAPGPTDTQYF. As DNA, the CDR3 is TGCGCCAGCAGCTCAACAGCCCCGGGACCGACAGATACGCAGTATTTT.

This clonotype has ten or more counts. This chain joins TRBV7-2 and TRBJ2-3; 14 bases map to TRBD2. Trimming at V came to 5 bases and at J to 7 bases, leaving 8 bases not matched to a gene. The CDR3 spans 16 residues. Germline V gene sequence: CDR1 SGHTA, CDR2 FQGNSA. CDR3 bases: TGTGCCAGCAGCACCGGGACTAGCGGGAGTTGGTATACGCAGTATTTT. It specifies CASSTGTSGSWYTQYF.

This clonotype was recorded at least ten times. This sequence joins TRBV7-2 and TRBJ2-1; perhaps TRBD1 as D (6 bases). The V end lost 8 bases, the J end lost 3 bases, and 11 bases lay between the germline ends. The germline CDR1 and CDR2 sequences are SGHTA and FQGNSA. The CDR3 totals 13 residues. Here the CDR3 reads CASWEGGYNEQFF. CDR3 sequence (DNA): TGTGCCAGCTGGGAAGGGGGCTACAATGAGCAGTTCTTC.

This clonotype was counted ten times or more. The genes are TRBV20-1 and TRBJ2-1; D is undetermined. Trimming removed 1 base from V and 7 bases from J, with 8 bases in between. The CDR3 is 12 residues long. The germline CDR1 and CDR2 sequences are DFQATT and SNEGSKA (reference sequence). CDR3 loop: CSARVQANEQFF. The CDR3 nucleotides read TGCAGTGCTAGAGTTCAGGCTAATGAGCAGTTCTTC.

The table lists this clonotype with a few counts. This chain connects TRBV19 to TRBJ2-3, with D possibly being TRBD1 (6 bases). CDR3 length equals 14 residues. The germline CDR1 and CDR2 sequences are LNHDA and SQIVND (reference sequence). The V end lost 3 bases, the J end lost 2 bases, and 9 bases lay between the germline ends. The CDR3 DNA reads as TGTGCCAGTAGTATGGGGGCCACCACAGATACGCAGTATTTT. It is translated as CASSMGATTDTQYF.

This clonotype was detected ten times or more. The J gene is TRBJ1-1, the V gene TRBV7-2, with D hard to call. Germline V lookup: CDR1 SGHTA, CDR2 FQGNSA. V was shortened by 3 bases and J by 5 bases, with 7 bases between the two germline ends. The CDR3 is 12 residues long. The CDR3 spells CASSFSRTEAFF. The CDR3 coding sequence is TGTGCCAGCAGCTTCTCAAGAACTGAAGCTTTCTTT.

The table lists this clonotype with a few counts. The J gene is TRBJ2-1, the V gene TRBV10-3; the match to TRBD1 covers 9 bases. The CDR3 is made up of 14 amino acids. Germline CDR1 is ENHRY and CDR2 is SYGVKD. The V and J ends lost 2 bases and 7 bases, in that order; junction bases with no gene match: 3. The CDR3 DNA reads TGTGCCATCAGTGAGGGACAGGGGATGAATGAGCAGTTCTTC. As protein: CAISEGQGMNEQFF.

This clonotype was recorded many times. The rearrangement links TRBV12-3 or TRBV12-4 to TRBJ2-5, with a weak D call TRBD1 (5 bases). V was pared by 3 bases and J by 5 bases, with 13 bases between. This CDR3 has 14 residues. The DNA for the CDR3 is TGTGCCAGCAGTTTTAGCCAGGGTAGGGAGACCCAGTACTTC. This translates into CASSFSQGRETQYF.

This clonotype was detected only a few times. The rearrangement links TRBV7-3 to TRBJ1-1, with 8 bases that match TRBD1. Trimming at V came to 2 bases and at J to 1 base, leaving 3 bases not matched to a gene. This CDR3 is 15 amino acids long. Germline V gene sequence: CDR1 SGHTA, CDR2 FQGTGA. The CDR3 protein is CASSLWGQENTEAFF. As DNA, the CDR3 is TGTGCCAGCAGCTTATGGGGACAGGAGAACACTGAAGCTTTCTTT.

Many counts were recorded for this clonotype. This chain connects TRBV12-3 or TRBV12-4 to TRBJ2-1; 8 nucleotides align to TRBD2. The CDR3 has 18 residues. After removal of 5 bases from V and 9 bases from J, the junction contained 21 bases not matched to a gene. As DNA, the CDR3 is TGTGCCAGCAGTGTCCCCCGGGGGGGGCTAGCGCAAGTAAGTGAGCAGTTCTTC. Encoded protein: CASSVPRGGLAQVSEQFF.

This clonotype has only a few counts. The chain combines TRBV30 with TRBJ1-5; the D gene is possibly TRBD1 (5 bases). The germline gives CDR1 GTSNPN, CDR2 SVGIG (reference sequence). The CDR3 contains 16 residues. The V end lost 0 bases, the J end lost 2 bases, and 14 bases lay between the germline ends. CDR3 in amino acids: CAWSVPGRTGNQPQHF. The CDR3 nucleotides read TGTGCCTGGAGTGTACCAGGGCGAACGGGCAATCAGCCCCAGCATTTT.

This clonotype was found many times. The J gene is TRBJ1-1, the V gene TRBV12-3 or TRBV12-4; D gene unclear. The length of the CDR3 is 15 residues. V was cut by 1 base and J by 5 bases, with 14 bases left in between. CDR3 residues: CASSLVGGGGTEAFF. CDR3 bases: TGTGCCAGCAGTTTAGTAGGAGGTGGAGGAACTGAAGCTTTCTTT.

This rearrangement joins TRBV5-5 to TRBJ2-2; TRBD1 is a possible D gene (5 bases). This CDR3 comprises 13 residues. V gave up 5 bases and J gave up 6 bases, with 11 bases separating them. CDR1 is SGHKS, CDR2 YYEKEE, per germline (reference sequence). CDR3 amino acids: CASSRDRPGELFF. CDR3 nucleotides: TGTGCCAGCAGTAGAGACAGACCCGGGGAGCTGTTTTTT.

This clonotype was seen many times. The rearrangement joins TRBV20-1 to TRBJ2-5; TRBD1 is a possible D gene (5 bases). V gave up 1 base and J gave up 2 bases, with 17 bases separating them. This CDR3 region has 16 residues. Looked up from germline, CDR1 is DFQATT and CDR2 is SNEGSKA (reference sequence). The CDR3 DNA sequence: TGCAGTGCTAGAGCGACAGTCCCATCTCGGCAAGAGACCCAGTACTTC. This translates into CSARATVPSRQETQYF.

There are a few counts of this clonotype. This chain uses TRBV4-3 with TRBJ1-1; 8 positions agree with TRBD1. The CDR3 loop spans 16 amino acids. V dropped 0 bases and J dropped 2; count of bases not matched to a gene: 5. CDR1 and CDR2 (germline): LGHNA, YSLEER. The CDR3 coding sequence is TGCGCCAGCAGCCAAGATAGGGACAGGCCTAACACTGAAGCTTTCTTT. Amino acids: CASSQDRDRPNTEAFF.